This T cell receptor beta chain was recorded in a study of identical twins. The CDR3 loop spans 13 amino acids. The germline V gene has CDR1 LGHDT and CDR2 YNNKEL (reference sequence). The V gene lost 2 bases and the J gene lost 8 bases, with 13 bases spanning the gap. TCRdb reprocessed the 5' RACE reads via MiXCR and lists one record per CDR3 protein. The sample comprises about 720,000 distinct CDR3 sequences, around 8.3% of which are singletons, and 0.98% rests with the top ten. This clonotype was counted a few times. These same data were also listed under a study on yellow fever vaccine responses in identical twins.

The sequencing sample was made of PBMCs. The chain links TRBV3-1 to TRBJ2-7; tentative D call: TRBD1 (6 bases). The source of this sequence is a woman aged 18-30 years in good health. This CDR3 is CASSQSPGQQQYF. In nucleotides, the CDR3 is TGTGCCAGCAGCCAAAGCCCCGGACAGCAGCAGTACTTC.